This T cell receptor (beta chain) originates from a study of T-cell memory formation after mild COVID-19. At the level of the study: Largely, TCR clusters stayed within a single donor. Whole-study results and caveats: CD4/CD8 balance held among clones contracting day 15 to 85, and later expanders leaned CD4+.

It was 5'RACE with constant-segment primers that produced the TCR alpha and TCR beta cDNA libraries, which carried sample barcodes and UMIs. One entry per CDR3 protein results from TCRdb running MiXCR on the 5' RACE reads. In the table there are around 420,000 distinct CDR3 sequences, more than 20% of which are singletons. With 3 bases removed from V and 9 bases from J, the gap between germline ends came to 8 bases. This CDR3 is built from 11 residues. The V gene's germline CDR1 is KGHDR and CDR2 SFDVKD. A remark on this clonotype: Its cognate antigen is unknown.

This clonotype was obtained from an adult woman who had mild COVID-19 (a few samples of this study predate the infection). Cell type and time point are not known. The chain has TRBV24-1 and TRBJ2-7; the D is unclear. Sequencing was performed on PBMCs or a T cell subset sorted from them (not recorded which). In nucleotides, the CDR3 is TGTGCCACCAGTGATGGGATACGGCAGTACTTC. It is translated as CATSDGIRQYF.